Below, one T cell receptor beta chain is given with its context. Its antigen is currently not known. Within one base of it there is no much larger clone, and no base qualities were kept. Library generation was performed with the immunoSEQ multiplex PCR assay. The multiplex PCR relied on a mix of 60 forward primers for TCR Vbeta segments and 13 reverse primers for TCR Jbeta segments. The CDR3 region of rearranged TCR beta genes was amplified from genomic DNA with a multiplex PCR assay. The Illumina HiSeq System was used to sequence the amplified TCR beta libraries as 87-base-pair reads. The authors processed their data as follows. A later analysis tallied 80 million to 95 million unique TCR beta chains across the 650 to 750 repertoires, and about 10 million of those chains were shared by two or more donors. To remove PCR and sequencing errors, raw reads were error-corrected and collapsed into unique sequences using a nearest-neighbor algorithm that merged closely related sequences. To assign V, D and J gene segments, CDR3 sequences were aligned to IMGT reference sequences. For a sequence to be retained, a match of at least six nucleotides was required to both a V gene segment and a J gene segment. Rearrangements were called productive when the CDR3 lacked stop codons and stayed in frame with V and J; all others were non-productive. CDR3 was defined by IMGT convention, running from the second conserved V-encoded cysteine to the conserved J-encoded phenylalanine. The earlier analysis of about 610 of the donors excluded sequences that lacked an unambiguous match to a single V gene segment. In an earlier analysis of 587 of the donors, V segments were called functional above 56.7% productive rearrangements and were called segregating when the between-donor standard deviation exceeded 5%. A statistical classification framework was built to diagnose cytomegalovirus status from the catalog of TCR beta chain sequences. V and J gene assignment, in a later analysis, came from comparing TCR nucleotide sequences with IMGT/GENE-DB human TR gene sequences. In a later analysis, CDR3 sequences and most-parsimonious VDJ recombination scenarios were assigned using the TCRdist pipeline. In a later analysis, each TCR beta chain was defined by its CDR3 amino acid sequence together with its V-gene family, and reads lacking a unique V-gene family were excluded. To address suspected cross-contamination and a sequencing artifact, a later analysis removed a few hundred highly shared, low-generation-probability nucleotide sequences. In a later analysis, a clonal expansion index for each public chain was calculated from normalized within-repertoire ranks of inferred template counts. In a later analysis, generation probabilities were computed with a VDJ recombination model fitted to out-of-frame rearrangements, and the resulting probabilities were checked against IGoR. Hypergeometric tests were used in a later analysis to score TCR-TCR, TCR-HLA and TCR-CMV co-occurrence, with a repertoire-size bias correction applied to the TCR pairs. False discovery rates were estimated in a later analysis by permuting HLA or CMV assignments 20 times. In a later analysis, co-occurring TCRs were grouped using DBSCAN, with TCRdist sequence similarity added in when clustering inside HLA-allele-positive subsets. Co-occurrence clustering excluded repertoires with fewer than 30,000 or more than 120,000 public chains, plus five with anomalous nucleotide sharing. TCRdb retrieved this table from immuneACCESS and kept in-frame rearrangements only. Not all clones are present; in checked studies, unresolved V genes account for under half, and no reason is known for the remainder. V, J and clone size are those of that table, while D and trimming were read from the DNA. For this sample the table gives about 73,000 clones, of which 75% were detected only once. Of the sample, over 10% falls within the top ten clones.

The data originate from a study of cytomegalovirus exposure and HLA in healthy donors (dated by TCRdb to 2016 to 2017). In terms of the full investigation: In an earlier analysis of about 560 of the donors, 276 Gb of sequence data and 90 million to 130 million unique TCR beta sequences from about 180 million T cells were reported. An early release covering some 640 HLA-typed donors comprised about 300 gigabases of sequencing data and tens of millions of unique TCR sequences. Of the roughly 390 genotyped donors, 81% fell in the genetic ancestry cluster associated with self-reported Caucasian donors. The study was designed to test whether signatures of past pathogen exposure could be identified by cataloging public T cell receptors. The study profiled the T cell repertoires of more than 500 subjects by immunosequencing and related them to cytomegalovirus serostatus. Besides the first cohort of around 700 subjects, a separate validation cohort made up of about 120 different subjects was used. High-throughput TCR immunosequencing, statistical association of individual TCRs with disease status, and machine learning were combined to predict cytomegalovirus infection status. In a later analysis, previously published TCR beta repertoires from roughly 710 donors were re-analyzed and high-resolution HLA genotyping was added so that TCR occurrence patterns could be studied. Rather than drawing on any new phenotypic data, the later analysis identified candidate immune exposures from TCR beta sequences and the way those sequences occurred across donors. An earlier analysis of around 640 of the donors used high-throughput TCR beta sequencing to judge whether each TCR beta V gene segment behaved as functional or pseudogenic. Donor age, sex, ethnicity and CMV serostatus were compiled alongside the repertoire data. In a later genetic analysis, genome-wide SNP genotypes for about 65% of the 666 donors were used, and that subset was treated as a discovery cohort. All discovery cohort repertoires had been generated using a single sequencing platform. HLA typing covered class I and class II loci at four-digit resolution. Typing coverage varied by locus: roughly 629-630 donors for A, B, C, DRB1 and DQB1; approximately 500 for DQA1; more than 600 for DPA1; under 490 for DPB1. A handful of DR-DQ haplotypes were handled as single units for association and clustering because linkage in the cohort was strong. On average, around 240,000 unique TCR beta nucleotide sequences were sequenced per donor among 300 to 500 genotyped donors of the cohort, with roughly 19% of those sequences being non-productive.

The cohort consisted of more than 650 healthy bone marrow donors. At the time of sampling, all cohort members were nominally healthy, though unrecorded immune exposures were likely present. The donor tested CMV seronegative, placing the donor among the roughly 350 seronegative members of the cohort. Each donor provided a peripheral blood sample, and peripheral blood mononuclear cells were used for TCR beta sequencing. Genomic DNA extraction from the blood cell samples was performed with the Qiagen DNeasy Blood Extraction Kit. Points the paper makes about the study in general: An association between a missense DCLRE1C variant and V-gene and J-gene trimming of TCR beta chains was found in a later genetic analysis and replicated in an independent cohort. Because HLA typing was unavailable for some donors at each locus, only the typed subset was used in association tests. In a later analysis, the rate of TCR association differed among HLA loci, with DRB1 alleles having the most associated TCRs and HLA-C alleles having the fewest. While some public TCRs were present in many individuals, most TCR sequences turned up only very rarely across donors. Linkage disequilibrium might explain the correlated functional status among segregating V segments, but an unknown experimental factor could not be ruled out. The authors suggested that the approach could potentially be generalized to other disease states and immunological phenotypes. A further reported finding was that TCR beta sequences accurately predicted the HLA-A and HLA-B alleles for most subjects in the first cohort. In a later genetic analysis, fewer N-insertions in productive TCRs were reported among donors in an Asian-associated ancestry cluster than the roughly 670-donor mean. At a false discovery rate of 0.05, a later analysis linked fewer than 20,000 TCR beta sequences to specific HLA alleles. A few of the identified cytomegalovirus-associated TCR beta chains were confirmed in vitro to be specific for cytomegalovirus antigens. The classifier was reported to diagnose cytomegalovirus status with high specificity and sensitivity in both the original and validation cohorts. An earlier analysis of 450 to 750 of the donors showed that most TCR beta V segments appeared in productive rearrangements either about 90% or about 30% of the time, which broadly matched IMGT annotations. A cluster of highly shared sequence variants was judged likely to be a technical artifact of the sequencing pipeline. Because counts were too low, seventeen rarely observed V segments, including chromosome 9 orphons, were excluded from the earlier analysis of around 640 of the donors. The cohort was sequenced for TCR beta chains only, and without alpha or paired-chain data the features that could be detected were limited. The presence/absence analyses assumed that sequencing depth was roughly uniform across donors, and that assumption may not be true. Compared with equally common non-associated chains, HLA-associated TCR beta chains in a later analysis were more clonally expanded and had lower generation probabilities. The only immune exposure information available for the cohort was CMV serostatus. A later analysis found that most CMV-associated TCR beta chains appeared HLA-restricted, with HLA associations seemingly driven largely by CMV exposure. In the study, approximately 150 TCR beta chains were listed as associated with cytomegalovirus. Because the 87-base-pair reads could not distinguish some IMGT-functional V segments, including TRBV6-2 and TRBV6-3, those segments were excluded. Assigning TCR associations to individual alleles was difficult when HLA alleles, especially DR and DQ, strongly co-occurred. Several of the top co-occurrence clusters appeared to be linked to parvovirus B19, influenza, CMV and Epstein-Barr virus, according to a later analysis.

The germline V gene specifies SGHTA as CDR1 and FQGNSA as CDR2. The CDR3 starts with the cysteine, ends with the phenylalanine, and has 16 residues. Only the CDR3 DNA is retained, 48 bases long and in frame from the first base. V and J are trimmed by 3 bases and 0 bases, and the gene matches miss 4 bases of the junction. The sequence was collected from an older man in good health and CMV-seronegative. The rearranged chain carries TRBV7-2 and TRBJ2-2; the junction holds 7 bases that match TRBD1. Material for sequencing was PBMCs. The CDR3 amino acid sequence is: CASSLGQLPNTGELFF. The nucleotides are TGTGCCAGCAGCTTGGGACAGCTGCCGAACACCGGGGAGCTGTTTTTT.